The entry that follows covers one T cell receptor (beta chain) sequence. Its antigen is as yet unknown. The data originate from a study of T-cell reconstitution after alpha-beta-depleted transplantation in children. Study outcomes and limitations: Where some patients showed high TCRbeta diversity at day 60, it came from recipient T cells and thymic progenitors that had survived. One year post-transplant, T-cell counts and diversity were largely derived from T cells produced anew.

Unique molecular identifiers were built into the TCRbeta library. From the PCR reads, TCRdb called clonotypes with MiXCR, one entry per CDR3 protein. The sample holds tens of thousands of distinct CDR3 sequences; 15% to 20% are singletons and the top ten take 50% to 65%. The germline V gene has CDR1 MNHNS and CDR2 SASEGT. The CDR3 totals 12 residues. V shed 2 bases and J shed 12 bases, with 11 bases lying between them. The chain couples TRBV6-1 to TRBJ2-1; unclear D gene. Sequences were derived from PBMCs, mostly from graft donor cells, sampled 360 days after TCRalphabeta/CD19-depleted stem cell transplant. The receptor's source is a male patient aged 2 to 10 who had a stem cell transplant for acute lymphoblastic leukemia, so the T cells may come from the graft donor. The CDR3 loop is CASSESRGSQFF. The CDR3 nucleotides read TGTGCCAGCAGTGAATCCCGTGGGTCGCAGTTCTTC.